A selection of T cell receptor beta chains follows, all from one sample in a study of OX40 agonist ivuxolimab in advanced cancers. The method was immunoSEQ multiplex PCR; TCRdb's version includes in-frame clones alone and lacks a portion of them. The data contain fewer than 120,000 clones, approximately 89% of them singletons. The specimen was CD4+ or CD8+ T cells sorted from blood, collected in a trial of the OX40 agonist ivuxolimab. The receptors stem from an adult with an advanced solid tumor such as melanoma, head and neck, liver or kidney cancer. The CDR3 runs from the conserved cysteine through the conserved F or W. The D gene is left open where the match is weak. The size entry is marked missing in some rows and otherwise reads once, few, many or a size class.

>.|TRBV7-2|TRBD2|TRBJ2-1
CASSQGTSGYNEQFF
TGTGCCAGCAGCCAGGGGACTAGCGGTTACAATGAGCAGTTCTTC
>few|TRBV7-8|.|TRBJ2-1
CASSLRGGGGSYNEQFF
TGTGCCAGCAGCTTACGAGGGGGCGGGGGTTCCTACAATGAGCAGTTCTTC
>.|TRBV19|.|TRBJ2-2
CASSSGTDTGELFF
TGTGCCAGTAGTAGCGGGACAGACACCGGGGAGCTGTTTTTT
>.|TRBV19|.|TRBJ1-2
CASSVDRIGYTF
TGTGCCAGTAGTGTCGACAGGATTGGCTACACCTTC
>once|TRBV7-2|.|TRBJ1-2
CASSLAQDGYTF
TGTGCCAGCAGCTTAGCACAGGACGGCTACACCTTC
>.|TRBV9|.|TRBJ1-2
CASSYGALTNYGYTF
TGTGCCAGCAGCTATGGGGCGTTGACTAACTATGGCTACACCTTC
>.|TRBV5-1|TRBD2|TRBJ2-5
CASTLTRGAGEVRETQYF
TGCGCCAGCACTCTCACGCGAGGGGCGGGAGAAGTGAGGGAGACCCAGTACTTC
>.|TRBV19|.|TRBJ2-7
CASSKSGQEGYEQYF
TGTGCCAGTAGTAAATCCGGACAGGAGGGGTACGAGCAGTACTTC
>once|TRBV6-1|.|TRBJ2-3
CASSDRDRGTDTQYF
TGTGCCAGCAGTGACAGGGATAGGGGCACAGATACGCAGTATTTT
>.|TRBV4-2|.|TRBJ1-3
CASRNLRGGPGNTIYF
TGTGCCAGCAGGAACCTGAGAGGGGGACCTGGAAACACCATATATTTT
>few|TRBV4-3|.|TRBJ2-3
CASSQQGTDTQYF
TGCGCCAGCAGCCAGCAAGGGACAGATACGCAGTATTTT
>.|TRBV6-5|.|TRBJ1-1
CASSFSGGRDTEAFF
TGTGCCAGCAGTTTCTCGGGAGGGAGGGACACTGAAGCTTTCTTT
>.|TRBV29-1|.|TRBJ2-1
CSVSQGRGPGGDNEQFF
TGCAGCGTCTCACAGGGCCGAGGTCCTGGTGGGGACAATGAGCAGTTCTTC
>.|TRBV10-1|.|TRBJ1-2
CASSEQTKGVKRGYTF
TGCGCCAGCAGTGAACAAACGAAGGGGGTGAAGCGTGGCTACACCTTC
>.|TRBV18|TRBD1|TRBJ1-5
CASSPGQGSGQPQHF
TGTGCCAGCTCACCGGGACAGGGCTCAGGTCAGCCCCAGCATTTT
>.|TRBV28|.|TRBJ1-3
CASSSAGAAVGGNTIYF
TGTGCCAGCAGTTCGGCCGGGGCGGCAGTCGGTGGAAACACCATATATTTT
>.|TRBV7-9|.|TRBJ2-5
CASSLEQETQYF
TGTGCCAGCAGCTTAGAGCAAGAGACCCAGTACTTC
>.|TRBV30|TRBD2|TRBJ2-7
CAWDFTGGEGAYEQYF
TGTGCCTGGGACTTTACGGGGGGAGAAGGGGCCTACGAGCAGTACTTC
>.|TRBV6-5|TRBD1|TRBJ1-2
CASSYPQGEGSF
TGTGCCAGCAGTTATCCCCAGGGGGAGGGGTCCTTC
>.|TRBV30|.|TRBJ2-5
CACKLDSETQYF
TGTGCCTGTAAACTAGATAGCGAGACCCAGTACTTC
>.|TRBV10-3|.|TRBJ1-2
CAISERGQIYGYTF
TGTGCCATCAGTGAAAGAGGCCAGATATATGGCTACACCTTC
>.|TRBV27|TRBD2|TRBJ2-3
CASSLPRAGGKDTQYF
TGTGCCAGCAGTCTCCCCCGGGCGGGGGGGAAAGATACGCAGTATTTT
>.|TRBV5-6|.|TRBJ1-5
CASSLAPGVNQPQHF
TGTGCCAGCAGCTTGGCCCCAGGGGTCAATCAGCCCCAGCATTTT
>.|TRBV11-2|.|TRBJ1-3
CASSLTTGPGNTIYF
TGTGCCAGCAGCTTGACTACAGGTCCTGGAAACACCATATATTTT
>.|TRBV30|.|TRBJ1-6
CAWSEGGNSPLHF
TGTGCCTGGAGTGAGGGGGGAAATTCACCCCTCCACTTT
>.|TRBV9|.|TRBJ2-5
CASSLQVGETQYF
TGTGCCAGCAGCCTACAGGTCGGAGAGACCCAGTACTTC
>.|TRBV5-1|TRBD2|TRBJ2-1
CASTLIAGGSNEQFF
TGCGCCAGCACCCTGATAGCGGGGGGCTCCAATGAGCAGTTCTTC
>.|TRBV6-1|TRBD1|TRBJ1-4
CASSSPGTGVEKLFF
TGTGCCAGCAGTTCCCCCGGGACAGGGGTGGAAAAACTGTTTTTT
>.|TRBV19|.|TRBJ1-5
CASSSADTNQPQHF
TGTGCCAGTAGTTCGGCAGATACGAATCAGCCCCAGCATTTT